This T cell receptor (beta chain) was sequenced for a study of beta chain features in type 1 diabetes (dated by TCRdb to about 2018). In terms of the full investigation: No differences in mean age, gender distribution, total cell number or subset yield were found between patients and healthy donors. In the study, recently diagnosed type 1 diabetes patients and matched healthy donors were compared on the TCRB repertoires of their sorted circulating CD4+ T cell subsets. Regulatory and stem cell-like memory subsets were obtained from only 8 patients and about eight healthy donors, while naive and central memory subsets were obtained from all 28 donors. Across all samples, fewer than 110,000,000 sorted cells were examined, and cell number per subset correlated strongly with RNA yield.

This clone was counted a few times. Its antigen specificity is not known. Base qualities were left out, and no much larger clone turns up one base away. Study-wide findings and limitations: A moderate but significant shortening of TCRB CDR3 length was observed in type 1 diabetes patients in all four CD4+ subsets. Sequencing cDNA rather than genomic DNA could over-represent highly expressing activated cells, although activation and CD3 levels did not differ between groups. HLA sub-analyses involved small numbers of individuals, so any influence of HLA type on TCRB rearrangement remained unresolved. Patients with type 1 diabetes made fewer insertions and deleted more nucleotides at VDJ recombination sites, implying thymic rearrangement abnormalities. Shorter templates might be favored by PCR, yet because patient and control samples were amplified and corrected together, any such skew would affect both groups equally. Naive, central memory and regulatory TCRB repertoires appeared to be more similar among patients than among healthy donors.

The High Capacity cDNA Reverse Transcription Kit was used to reverse transcribe all of the isolated RNA, meaning that expressed TCRB transcripts were what got sequenced. Deep immunoSEQ sequencing was performed on naive, central memory and regulatory T cell samples, with an average of roughly 3.3 million total reads per sample. Sorted cells were lysed in RLT buffer and RNA was extracted with DNase-treated RNeasy Micro or Mini kits, depending on cell number. Each cell subset was processed on its own to prevent cross-contamination, while patient and healthy donor samples were processed together. The immunoSEQ multiplex PCR was used to amplify TCRB sequences from cDNA, generating 87-bp fragments that spanned the CDR3 region. The amplicons were sequenced using the Illumina HiSeq platform. Regarding the original processing steps: Synthetic template baselines were used to correct PCR bias computationally, reads within Hamming distance 2 were collapsed, and singletons that could not be merged were discarded. Reads were aligned against IMGT to assign V, D and J genes, CDR3 length and insertions or deletions at six rearrangement sites. Within each subset, clonotype counts were normalized to the number of sorted cells before true diversity and Gini coefficients were calculated with the tcR R package. Repertoire sharing was quantified using the overlap coefficient calculated on TCRB nucleotide sequences. Out-of-frame TCRB sequences from naive cells were analyzed as a proxy for the pre-selection repertoire. The table was pulled from immuneACCESS by TCRdb, which kept in-frame rearrangements only. Such tables lose some clones; where checked, under half of the loss comes from unresolved V genes, and the rest has no known cause. The V and J calls and clone size were taken over from that table, and D and trimming were inferred from the DNA. The sample has a few hundred thousand clones on record, approximately 15% of them singletons. The biggest ten clones account for 0.015% to 0.02% of the sample.

Each donor gave one peripheral blood draw, averaging about 120 mL, which was collected into heparinised tubes. Naive, central memory, regulatory and stem cell-like memory CD4+ T cells were sorted on a BD FACSAria II using a panel including CD45RO, CCR7, CD25, CD127, CD95 and CD27. Purity was above 95% for every sorted population. PBMCs were isolated right away by Lymphoprep density gradient centrifugation and were stained directly, without culture. So that batch effects would be minimized, each experiment stained and sorted samples in pairs, pairing one healthy donor with one patient. The receptor's source is a young man with type 1 diabetes. Sequencing was carried out using naive CD4+ T cells from blood. Reading the label with the study, this specimen's cell subset or site is: true naive CD4+ T cells.

The CDR3 region reads CASSLASGAYNEQFF. The sequenced DNA is TGTGCCAGCAGCTTAGCTAGCGGAGCCTACAATGAGCAGTTCTTC. The receptor chain draws on TRBV7-9 and TRBJ2-1; the best D guess is TRBD2, with 6 bases matching. Measured from the cysteine to the phenylalanine, the CDR3 is 15 residues long. Left in the record is the CDR3 DNA by itself, 45 bases read in frame from the first base. The germline V gene (reference sequence) gives CDR1 as SEHNR and CDR2 as FQNEAQ. Deletion took 0 bases off V and 2 bases off J, with a span of 8 bases between the germline ends.